These 6 T cell receptor beta chains were sequenced from one sample in a study of liver allograft versus peripheral blood T cells (TCRdb year 2020). Background on the whole study: The study compared the T cell receptor repertoires present in transplanted livers with the repertoires present in the peripheral blood of liver transplant recipients.

The data were produced on an Illumina MiSeq. TCRdb handled the public reads itself, with Q25 trimming in fastp and clone calling in MiXCR, and kept productive beta chains. Every entry covers one CDR3 protein and lists the most common genes and DNA from its rows. In this sample the table shows about 9,200 distinct CDR3 sequences, about 20% of which occur a single time. Of the sample, 1.5% to 2% falls within the top ten clones. The source is a human patient who had a liver transplant. Where a transplant has occurred, the graft donor may have supplied some of the T cells.

This clonotype is judged medium-sized. The chain links TRBV6-2 or TRBV6-3 to TRBJ1-6; D unclear. Trimming removed 0 bases at V and 8 bases at J, with 2 bases between. This CDR3 spans 12 amino acids. CDR1 and CDR2 from the germline V gene are MNHEY and SVGEGT. CDR3 sequence: CASSYSDSPLHF. DNA for the CDR3: TGTGCCAGCAGTTACTCGGATTCACCCCTCCACTTT.

The V call is TRBV11-1, the J call TRBJ2-7; D may be TRBD2 (5 bases). Germline CDR1 and CDR2: SGHAT and FQDESV (reference sequence). There are 16 residues in the CDR3. Between the trimmed V and J ends, which lost 1 base and 2 bases, there was a span of 15 bases. The CDR3: CASSLGPTGFTYEQYF. The CDR3 coding sequence is TGTGCCAGCAGCTTAGGTCCTACGGGATTTACCTACGAGCAGTACTTC.

The chain is built from TRBV2 and TRBJ2-2; no definite D call. Germline CDR1 is SNHLY and CDR2 is FYNNEI. This CDR3 contains 15 residues. V was cut by 6 bases and J by 1 base, with 12 bases left in between. CDR3 loop: CASRDDAGNTGELFF. The DNA for the CDR3 is TGTGCCAGCAGGGATGACGCCGGGAACACCGGGGAGCTGTTTTTT.

The rearrangement links TRBV10-1 to TRBJ2-5; D is undetermined. Per the germline V gene, CDR1 is WNHNN and CDR2 is SYGVQD (reference sequence). Trimming shortened V by 4 bases and J by 2 bases, and 8 bases separated the two germline ends. This CDR3 region has 13 residues. CDR3: CASSGGGQETQYF. CDR3 DNA sequence: TGCGCCAGCAGTGGGGGTGGACAAGAGACCCAGTACTTC.

This chain uses TRBV10-3 with TRBJ2-7; 9 bases line up with TRBD1. The length of the CDR3 is 13 residues. V was clipped by 4 bases and J by 2 bases; unmatched bases: 0. Germline V gene sequence: CDR1 ENHRY, CDR2 SYGVKD. In DNA, the CDR3 is TGTGCCATCAGTGGGACAGGGGCCTACGAGCAGTACTTC. Translating it yields CAISGTGAYEQYF.

By share, this clonotype ranks as medium-sized. This chain links TRBV29-1 with TRBJ1-6; D possibly corresponds to TRBD1 (6 bases). Trimming removed 5 bases at V and 7 bases at J, with 12 bases between. The CDR3 is made up of 13 amino acids. CDR1 SQVTM and CDR2 ANQGSEA come from the germline V gene. CDR3 DNA: TGCAGCGTTCAAGCAGGGGCCAATTCACCCCTCCACTTT. Translation gives CSVQAGANSPLHF.